This entry is about one T cell receptor beta chain. Antigen specificity is unknown. V trimming: 1 base; J trimming: 6 bases; junction bases outside the gene matches: 5. In germline, CDR1 is MNHEY, CDR2 SVGEGT. The CDR3 has 15 residues. The sample comes from a study of regulatory T cells in long-lasting Graves disease. HTBI primers from iRepertoire and Arm-PCR of CDR3 regions yielded the TCR beta libraries. Via MiXCR, TCRdb re-called the multiplex PCR reads, giving one row per CDR3 protein. Among 600,000 to 800,000 distinct CDR3 sequences listed, approximately 31% were seen once. Described time point: persistent/refractory GD, antithyroid drugs over 5 years with positive TRAb. With RNA extracted from PBMCs as input, the TCR library was made. Whole-study results and caveats: Lower TCR diversity characterized persistent Graves' patients relative to newly diagnosed patients.

The chain links TRBV6-2 or TRBV6-3 to TRBJ1-5, with 8 nucleotides matching TRBD1. The starting material was peripheral blood mononuclear cells (PBMCs), obtained when the disease was refractory, from a patient treated with antithyroid drugs. The receptor was derived from a female donor with Graves disease. CDR3 residues: CASSYYRGSLQPQHF. The CDR3 DNA follows: TGTGCCAGCAGTTACTACAGGGGGTCCCTTCAGCCCCAGCATTTT.